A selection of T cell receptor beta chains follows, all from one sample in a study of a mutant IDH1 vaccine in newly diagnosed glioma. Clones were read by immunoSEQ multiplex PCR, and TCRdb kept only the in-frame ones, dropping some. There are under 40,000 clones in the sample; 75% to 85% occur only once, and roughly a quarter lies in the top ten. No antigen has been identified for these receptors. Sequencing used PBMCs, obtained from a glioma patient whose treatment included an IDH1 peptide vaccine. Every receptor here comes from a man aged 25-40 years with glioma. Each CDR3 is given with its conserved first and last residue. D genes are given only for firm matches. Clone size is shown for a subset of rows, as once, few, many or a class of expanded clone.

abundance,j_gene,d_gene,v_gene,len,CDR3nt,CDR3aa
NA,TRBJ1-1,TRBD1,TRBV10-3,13,TGTGCCACGACAGGGGGATTTCGCACTGAAGCTTTCTTT,CATTGGFRTEAFF
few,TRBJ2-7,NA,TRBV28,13,TGTGCCAGCAGTGCCCCAGGGGCCCACGAGCAGTACTTC,CASSAPGAHEQYF
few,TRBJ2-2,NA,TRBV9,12,TGTGCCAGCAGCGAGAACGTCGGGGAGCTGTTTTTT,CASSENVGELFF
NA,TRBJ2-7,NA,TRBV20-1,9,TGCAGTGCTAGAGGGGAGCAGTACTTC,CSARGEQYF
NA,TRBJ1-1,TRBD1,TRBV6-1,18,TGTGCCAGCAGTGAAGCGGAGAGACAGGGGGTAATGAACACTGAAGCTTTCTTT,CASSEAERQGVMNTEAFF
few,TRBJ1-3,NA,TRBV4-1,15,TGCGCCAGCAGCCAAGGCAGGGACTCTGGAAACACCATATATTTT,CASSQGRDSGNTIYF
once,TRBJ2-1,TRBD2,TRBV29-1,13,TGCAGCGCTGGTCTAACCCGGGGGGATGAGCAGTTCTTC,CSAGLTRGDEQFF
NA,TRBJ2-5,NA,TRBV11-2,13,TGTGCCAGCAGTCATGACCCAGAGAAGACCCAGTACTTC,CASSHDPEKTQYF
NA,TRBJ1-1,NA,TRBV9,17,TGTGCCAGCAGCGTAGCTACCTCCGTGGCAGTGAACACTGAAGCTTTCTTT,CASSVATSVAVNTEAFF
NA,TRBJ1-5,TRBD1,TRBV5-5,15,TGTGCCAGCAGCTTGGAGACAGGGTATCGGCAGCCCCAGCATTTT,CASSLETGYRQPQHF
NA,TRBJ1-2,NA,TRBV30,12,TGTGCCTGGAGTCCCCCGCGGTATGGCTACACCTTC,CAWSPPRYGYTF
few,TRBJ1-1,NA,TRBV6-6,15,TGTGCCAGCAGTTACTCGCGGCAGGGCCCCACTGAAGCTTTCTTT,CASSYSRQGPTEAFF
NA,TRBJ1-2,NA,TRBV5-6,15,TGTGCCAGCAGCCTTGCAACAGGGTGGGATTATGGCTACACCTTC,CASSLATGWDYGYTF
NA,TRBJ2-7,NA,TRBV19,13,TGTGCCAGTAGTATGGGCACAGGCTACGAGCAGTACTTC,CASSMGTGYEQYF
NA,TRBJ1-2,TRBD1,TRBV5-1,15,TGCGCCAGCAGCCCGACAGGGGGCCGTGACTATGGCTACACCTTC,CASSPTGGRDYGYTF
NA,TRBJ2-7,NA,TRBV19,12,TGTGCCAGTAGTGAAGCGCAGTACGAGCAGTACTTC,CASSEAQYEQYF
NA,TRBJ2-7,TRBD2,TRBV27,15,TGTGCCAGCAGTAGGGCCAGCGGGGAGGTCTACGAGCAGTACTTC,CASSRASGEVYEQYF
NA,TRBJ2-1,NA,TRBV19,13,TGTGCCAGTAGTATAACACACAGGAATGAGCAGTTCTTC,CASSITHRNEQFF
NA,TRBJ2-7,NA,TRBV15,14,TGTGCCACCAGCAGAGACCATGCCTCCTACGAGCAGTACTTC,CATSRDHASYEQYF
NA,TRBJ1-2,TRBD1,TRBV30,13,TGTGCCGTTCCGGGACAGGGGTACTATGGCTACACCTTC,CAVPGQGYYGYTF
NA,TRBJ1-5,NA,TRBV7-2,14,TGTGCCAGCAGCCCGGGACAATTGGGGCAGCCCCAGCATTTT,CASSPGQLGQPQHF
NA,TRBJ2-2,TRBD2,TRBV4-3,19,TGCGCCAGCAGCCAGATTTTATCGGGGGGGGGTTCCGACACCGGGGAGCTGTTTTTT,CASSQILSGGGSDTGELFF